Listed below are T cell receptor beta chains from one sample, sequenced in a study of T cell responses to AZD1222 COVID-19 vaccine. Profiling relied on immunoSEQ multiplex PCR, and the TCRdb table lists in-frame clones only, not all of them. This sample yields about 180,000 clones, of which over 85% are seen a single time; 2.6% belongs to the top ten. Material: peripheral blood, obtained on day 0 of AZD1222 vaccination. These receptor sequences come from an adult in good health. Both conserved end residues are part of each CDR3. A D gene is named only where the DNA matches it firmly. Not every row has a clone size; where given, it reads once, few, many or a size class.

d_call: .; cdr3_length: 16; j_call: TRBJ2-1; v_call: TRBV7-6; clone_size: .; cdr3_nt: TGTGCCAGCAGCTTAGGTCAAGAGGGGCCTTACAATGAGCAGTTCTTC; cdr3_aa: CASSLGQEGPYNEQFF
d_call: .; cdr3_length: 14; j_call: TRBJ2-7; v_call: TRBV5-1; clone_size: .; cdr3_nt: TGCGCCAGCAGCTTGTGGGTTGCCCCGTACGAGCAGTACTTC; cdr3_aa: CASSLWVAPYEQYF
d_call: TRBD1; cdr3_length: 14; j_call: TRBJ2-7; v_call: TRBV27; clone_size: .; cdr3_nt: TGTGCCAGTCGTGCCCGGGACAGGGGGCGGGAGCAGTACTTC; cdr3_aa: CASRARDRGREQYF
d_call: TRBD2; cdr3_length: 16; j_call: TRBJ2-1; v_call: TRBV4-2; clone_size: .; cdr3_nt: TGTGCCAGCAGCCAAGAAGCTAGCGGCTCCTACAATGAGCAGTTCTTC; cdr3_aa: CASSQEASGSYNEQFF
d_call: .; cdr3_length: 15; j_call: TRBJ2-6; v_call: TRBV14; clone_size: .; cdr3_nt: TGTGCCAGCAGCCAACTCCTCTCTGGGGCCAACGTCCTGACTTTC; cdr3_aa: CASSQLLSGANVLTF
d_call: TRBD1; cdr3_length: 15; j_call: TRBJ2-7; v_call: TRBV3-1/TRBV3-2; clone_size: .; cdr3_nt: TGTGCCAGCAGCCAGGCCGGGACAGGGGCCTACGAGCAGTACTTC; cdr3_aa: CASSQAGTGAYEQYF
d_call: .; cdr3_length: 15; j_call: TRBJ1-2; v_call: TRBV19; clone_size: .; cdr3_nt: TGTGCCAGTAGTCTGGGACCAACACCGGGCTATGGCTACACCTTC; cdr3_aa: CASSLGPTPGYGYTF
d_call: TRBD2; cdr3_length: 14; j_call: TRBJ2-2; v_call: TRBV9; clone_size: .; cdr3_nt: TGTGCCAGCAGCGTTAGCGGGAGTATCGGGGAGCTGTTTTTT; cdr3_aa: CASSVSGSIGELFF
d_call: .; cdr3_length: 15; j_call: TRBJ2-1; v_call: TRBV7-9; clone_size: .; cdr3_nt: TGTGCCAGCAGCTTACGACTAGAGAGCTACAATGAGCAGTTCTTC; cdr3_aa: CASSLRLESYNEQFF
d_call: .; cdr3_length: 13; j_call: TRBJ1-5; v_call: TRBV2; clone_size: once; cdr3_nt: TGTGCCAGCAGTGGTTCTCTCAATCAGCCCCAGCATTTT; cdr3_aa: CASSGSLNQPQHF
d_call: .; cdr3_length: 12; j_call: TRBJ2-5; v_call: TRBV10-2; clone_size: once; cdr3_nt: TGCGCCAGCAGTGAGATCCAAGAGACCCAGTACTTC; cdr3_aa: CASSEIQETQYF
d_call: TRBD1; cdr3_length: 17; j_call: TRBJ2-2; v_call: TRBV6-4; clone_size: many; cdr3_nt: TGTGCCAGCAGTAGATTCGGGACAGGGGCTAACACCGGGGAGCTGTTTTTT; cdr3_aa: CASSRFGTGANTGELFF
d_call: .; cdr3_length: 17; j_call: TRBJ2-2; v_call: TRBV5-6; clone_size: .; cdr3_nt: TGTGCCAGCAGCCCCCCAGGGGCAGGGCCTAGCACCGGGGAGCTGTTTTTT; cdr3_aa: CASSPPGAGPSTGELFF
d_call: .; cdr3_length: 14; j_call: TRBJ1-1; v_call: TRBV27; clone_size: .; cdr3_nt: TGTGCCAGCAGTCCGACAGTTCTGAACACTGAAGCTTTCTTT; cdr3_aa: CASSPTVLNTEAFF
d_call: .; cdr3_length: 12; j_call: TRBJ1-5; v_call: TRBV12-3/TRBV12-4; clone_size: .; cdr3_nt: TGTGCCAGCAGTTTCCCCGAGCAGCCCCAGCATTTT; cdr3_aa: CASSFPEQPQHF
d_call: TRBD2; cdr3_length: 15; j_call: TRBJ2-1; v_call: TRBV2; clone_size: .; cdr3_nt: TGTGCCAGCAGTAGTAGCGGGAGCTCCTACAATGAGCAGTTCTTC; cdr3_aa: CASSSSGSSYNEQFF
d_call: .; cdr3_length: 16; j_call: TRBJ1-5; v_call: TRBV6-6; clone_size: .; cdr3_nt: TGTGCCAGCAGTTACTCGCGGGGCGAGGGCAATCAGCCCCAGCATTTT; cdr3_aa: CASSYSRGEGNQPQHF
d_call: .; cdr3_length: 14; j_call: TRBJ1-1; v_call: TRBV10-3; clone_size: .; cdr3_nt: TGTGCCATCAGTGAGTCGGGGGGCGAGAATCAAGCTTTCTTT; cdr3_aa: CAISESGGENQAFF
d_call: .; cdr3_length: 15; j_call: TRBJ1-2; v_call: TRBV6-5; clone_size: .; cdr3_nt: TGTGCCAGCAGGTCCGGGCCTCGGGCTGGCTATGGCTACACCTTC; cdr3_aa: CASRSGPRAGYGYTF
d_call: .; cdr3_length: 14; j_call: TRBJ1-2; v_call: TRBV30; clone_size: .; cdr3_nt: TGTGCCTGGAGTGTACGGGGACTAGTGGATGGCTACACCTTC; cdr3_aa: CAWSVRGLVDGYTF
d_call: .; cdr3_length: 11; j_call: TRBJ2-2; v_call: TRBV6-1; clone_size: .; cdr3_nt: TGTGCCAGCAGTGAAGCGGCGGAGCTGTTTTTT; cdr3_aa: CASSEAAELFF
d_call: .; cdr3_length: 13; j_call: TRBJ1-1; v_call: TRBV19; clone_size: .; cdr3_nt: TGTGCCAGTAGTGTAGGGGATCTTAGTGAAGCTTTCTTT; cdr3_aa: CASSVGDLSEAFF
d_call: .; cdr3_length: 15; j_call: TRBJ2-1; v_call: TRBV11-2; clone_size: .; cdr3_nt: TGTGCCAGCAGCTTAACGTTTTCTTCCTACAATGAGCAGTTCTTC; cdr3_aa: CASSLTFSSYNEQFF
d_call: .; cdr3_length: 12; j_call: TRBJ1-1; v_call: TRBV10-2; clone_size: .; cdr3_nt: TGCGCCAGTAATACAGGGAGAACTGAAGCTTTCTTT; cdr3_aa: CASNTGRTEAFF
d_call: TRBD1; cdr3_length: 15; j_call: TRBJ1-6; v_call: TRBV27; clone_size: .; cdr3_nt: TGTGCCAGCTCCAGGGGAGCGACAGGGGATTCACCCCTCCACTTT; cdr3_aa: CASSRGATGDSPLHF
d_call: TRBD1; cdr3_length: 14; j_call: TRBJ1-3; v_call: TRBV7-2; clone_size: .; cdr3_nt: TGTGCCAGCAGCTCAGGGGGTAGTGGAAACACCATATATTTT; cdr3_aa: CASSSGGSGNTIYF